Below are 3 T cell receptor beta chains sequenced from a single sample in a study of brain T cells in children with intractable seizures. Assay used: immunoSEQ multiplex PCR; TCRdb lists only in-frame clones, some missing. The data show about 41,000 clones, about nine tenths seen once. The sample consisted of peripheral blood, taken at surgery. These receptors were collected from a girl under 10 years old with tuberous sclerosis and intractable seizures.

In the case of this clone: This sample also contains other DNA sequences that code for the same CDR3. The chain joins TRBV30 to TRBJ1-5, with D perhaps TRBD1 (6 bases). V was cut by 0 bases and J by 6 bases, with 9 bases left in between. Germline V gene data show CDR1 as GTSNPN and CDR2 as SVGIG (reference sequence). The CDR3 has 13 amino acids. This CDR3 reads CAWSVEGGQPQHF. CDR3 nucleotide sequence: TGTGCCTGGAGTGTTGAAGGGGGTCAGCCCCAGCATTTT.

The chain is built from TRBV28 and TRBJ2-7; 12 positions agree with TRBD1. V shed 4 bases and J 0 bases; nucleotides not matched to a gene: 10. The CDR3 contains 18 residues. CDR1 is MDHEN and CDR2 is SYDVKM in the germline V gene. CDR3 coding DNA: TGTGCCAGCAGTTCGAGGGACAGGGGGCTGTCGGTCTCCTACGAGCAGTACTTC. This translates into CASSSRDRGLSVSYEQYF.

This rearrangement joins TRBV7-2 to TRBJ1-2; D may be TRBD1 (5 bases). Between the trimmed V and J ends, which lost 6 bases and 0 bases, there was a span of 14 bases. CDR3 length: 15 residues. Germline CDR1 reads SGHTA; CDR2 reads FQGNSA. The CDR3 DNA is TGTGCCAGCAGGCGGCTTTCGACAGCTAACTATGGCTACACCTTC. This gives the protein CASRRLSTANYGYTF.